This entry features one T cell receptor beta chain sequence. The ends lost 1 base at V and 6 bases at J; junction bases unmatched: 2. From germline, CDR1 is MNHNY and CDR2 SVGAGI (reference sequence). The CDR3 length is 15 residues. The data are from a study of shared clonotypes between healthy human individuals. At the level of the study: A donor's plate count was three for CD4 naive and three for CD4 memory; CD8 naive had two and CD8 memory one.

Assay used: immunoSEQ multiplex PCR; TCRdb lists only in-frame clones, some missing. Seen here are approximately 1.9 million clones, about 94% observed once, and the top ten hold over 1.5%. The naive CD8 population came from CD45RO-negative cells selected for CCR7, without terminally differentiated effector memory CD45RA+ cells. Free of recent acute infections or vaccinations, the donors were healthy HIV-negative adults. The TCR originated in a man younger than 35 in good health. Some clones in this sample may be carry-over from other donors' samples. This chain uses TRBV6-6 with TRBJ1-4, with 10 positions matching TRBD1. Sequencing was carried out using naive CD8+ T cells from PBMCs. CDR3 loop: CASSYLTGGDEKLFF. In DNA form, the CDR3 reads TGTGCCAGCAGTTACTTGACAGGGGGCGATGAAAAACTGTTTTTT.